Sequencing of this TCR beta chain was carried out in a study of blood T cell repertoires in COVID-19. In this sample, this clone turned up a few times. Other DNA sequences of this sample code for an identical CDR3. TCRdb's copy holds only in-frame clones and misses some; the assay was immunoSEQ multiplex PCR. The data contain around 200,000 clones, 70% to 85% of them seen just once; the ten biggest clones take up 13%. This CDR3 region has 15 residues. Germline V lookup: CDR1 MNHEY, CDR2 SMNVEV (reference sequence). The ends were cut back, 3 bases at V and 1 base at J, with 10 bases in the middle. The specimen was peripheral blood. This chain joins TRBV27 and TRBJ2-1; no reliable D call. The receptor was isolated from a man aged 50 to 60 who had recovered from COVID-19. The CDR3 is CASSFSRDSYNEQFF. As DNA, the CDR3 is TGTGCCAGCAGTTTTTCGCGAGATTCCTACAATGAGCAGTTCTTC.